The T cell receptor (beta chain) described here comes from a study of CXCR3-negative and CXCR3-positive naive CD8 T cells. The wider study: With about 1.5 +/- 0.3 million reads per library, the TRB reads numbered about 135 million in total.

With UMI labels, 5' RACE was used to prepare the TRB cDNA libraries. TCRdb reprocessed the 5' RACE reads and keeps a single row for each CDR3 protein, giving no DNA. The specimen's table records roughly 86,000 distinct CDR3 sequences. As to this clonotype: What it binds is unknown.

Study results and limitations: Similar TRBV-TRBJ gene usage was seen in naive CXCR3-negative and CXCR3-positive cells, but not in memory cells. For memory CD8+ cells diversity was much lower, but both naive subsets had comparably high diversity.

Researchers reported sorting every CD8+ T cell subset in triplicate, 300,000 to 350,000 cells per sort. Specimen: naive CXCR3- CD8+ T cells from blood. The subset was: CD45RO-CCR7+CD27+CD95- naive CD8+ T cells lacking CXCR3 (TNR3-). This clonotype originated in a human donor in good health. Some clones in this sample may be carry-over from other donors' samples.

CDR3 residues: CASSQTGGNTGELFF. The J gene is TRBJ2-2, the V gene TRBV5-6; checking the TCRdb D call of TRBD1 is not possible without DNA. The CDR3 is 15 amino acids. The germline CDR1 and CDR2 sequences are SGHDT and YYEEEE.